The present entry profiles one T cell receptor (beta chain) with its context. Other DNA sequences of this sample code for an identical CDR3. The V segment lost 4 bases and the J segment 4 bases; nucleotides outside the gene matches: 4. CDR1 and CDR2 from the germline V gene are MNHEY and SVGAGI. CDR3 length equals 13 residues. Study processing details: Reference gene primer amplification in the assay estimated nucleated cell counts. Assay: immunoSEQ multiplex PCR; the TCRdb copy retains only in-frame clones and omits some. The DNA gave D and trimming, while V, J and clone size come from that table. The sample comprises about 160,000 clones, approximately 82% of which are singletons, and 13% rests with the top ten. This sample was taken from a study of blood T cell repertoires in COVID-19. As for the study in general: Samples came from the United States, Italy and Spain, spanning acute and convalescent COVID-19. T cells, B-cell-depleted T cells, or PBMCs provided the cDNA or gDNA that served as material.

The clonotype originates from a man between 65 and 85 years old who had recovered from COVID-19. The sequencing sample was made of peripheral blood. The rearrangement links TRBV6-5 to TRBJ2-7, with 7 bases matching TRBD1. The CDR3 protein is CASSSGQTYEQYF. The CDR3 nucleotides read TGTGCCAGCAGTTCGGGACAGACATACGAGCAGTACTTC.